These 5 T cell receptor beta chains share one sample of origin, sequenced in a study of shared clonotypes between healthy human individuals (dated by TCRdb to the early 2020s). CD8 naive samples were obtained by positive selection for CCR7 among CD45RO-negative cells, yielding a CD45RA+CCR7+ population from which TemRA cells were excluded. Libraries were prepared through the immunoSEQ multiplex PCR assay. TCRdb mirrors the immuneACCESS table, restricted to in-frame sequences. Some clones are absent from its copies; in checked studies, under half trace to an unresolved V gene, and the reason for the others is unknown. The sample table holds about 700,000 clones, of which under 95% were seen once. The top ten hold nearly 25% of the sample. What was sequenced was naive CD8+ T cells sorted from blood. The sample's cell subset or site label is to be understood as: CD45RA+CCR7+. These TCRs come from a man aged 30 to 45 in good health.

The chain employs TRBV4-1 and TRBJ1-4; D is undetermined. Germline V gene sequence: CDR1 MGHRA, CDR2 YSYEKL. The CDR3 length is 14 residues. Trimming cost V 3 bases and J 1 base, with 6 bases left between them. CDR3 DNA sequence: TGCGCCAGCAGCCAGGAAGGAACTAATGAAAAACTGTTTTTT. Translated: CASSQEGTNEKLFF.

The count of this clone is one. V and J are TRBV18 and TRBJ2-2; D could derive from TRBD1 or TRBD2 (5 bases each). This CDR3 contains 18 residues. CDR1 KGHSH and CDR2 LQKENI come from the germline V gene. The germline V and J ends were trimmed by 1 base and 4 bases, with 19 bases remaining between them. The CDR3 sequence is CASSPRGIGTRATGELFF. DNA for the CDR3: TGTGCCAGCTCACCACGGGGGATAGGTACGAGGGCCACCGGGGAGCTGTTTTTT.

The chain combines TRBV28 with TRBJ2-1; D is unclear. The CDR3 length is 13 residues. CDR1 and CDR2 from the germline V gene are MDHEN and SYDVKM. V was clipped by 8 bases and J by 2 bases, with 10 bases between them. The CDR3 DNA sequence: TGTGCCAGCCAGTTCATGACCTACAATGAGCAGTTCTTC. Translating it yields CASQFMTYNEQFF.

The rearrangement uses TRBV6-5 and TRBJ2-5; D is possibly TRBD2 (7 bases). Near its end, the DNA agrees better with TRBJ2-7, so the J call may be wrong. Per the germline V gene, CDR1 is MNHEY and CDR2 is SVGAGI. The CDR3 runs 14 residues. CDR3 bases: TGTGCCAGCAGTTACTCGGGGGAGGGGGGCGAGCAGTACTTC. This encodes CASSYSGEGGEQYF.

V gene TRBV27 combines with J gene TRBJ2-5, with D perhaps given as TRBD1 or TRBD2 (6 bases each). This CDR3 is built from 14 residues. Trimming cost V 3 bases and J 2 bases, with 10 bases left between them. CDR1 and CDR2 from the germline V gene are MNHEY and SMNVEV (reference sequence). In DNA, the CDR3 is TGTGCCAGCAGTTTCGGGGGCCGGCAAGAGACCCAGTACTTC. This translates into CASSFGGRQETQYF.